This T cell receptor beta chain is from a study of monozygotic twins with inflammatory bowel disease. Incorporation of UMIs carrying a 6-nucleotide sample barcode was performed by template switching. TCRdb reprocessed the 5' RACE reads; each CDR3 protein has one entry and no DNA is given. This table lists about 210,000 distinct CDR3 sequences. Blood samples measuring around 2.5 ml were taken per donor. Total RNA isolation used whole blood (no T cell sorting was performed). General study points: Researchers were unable to tell different T cell subtypes apart.

This CDR3 is built from 11 residues. CDR1 is LGHDT and CDR2 is YNNKEL in the germline V gene (reference sequence). On this clonotype itself: Its cognate antigen is unknown.

The clonotype was recovered from a human donor with ulcerative colitis or Crohn's disease, or a healthy co-twin of an affected twin (not recorded which). The sequenced sample was blood. This rearrangement joins TRBV3-1 to TRBJ2-3. The CDR3 loop reads CASSQGDTQYF.